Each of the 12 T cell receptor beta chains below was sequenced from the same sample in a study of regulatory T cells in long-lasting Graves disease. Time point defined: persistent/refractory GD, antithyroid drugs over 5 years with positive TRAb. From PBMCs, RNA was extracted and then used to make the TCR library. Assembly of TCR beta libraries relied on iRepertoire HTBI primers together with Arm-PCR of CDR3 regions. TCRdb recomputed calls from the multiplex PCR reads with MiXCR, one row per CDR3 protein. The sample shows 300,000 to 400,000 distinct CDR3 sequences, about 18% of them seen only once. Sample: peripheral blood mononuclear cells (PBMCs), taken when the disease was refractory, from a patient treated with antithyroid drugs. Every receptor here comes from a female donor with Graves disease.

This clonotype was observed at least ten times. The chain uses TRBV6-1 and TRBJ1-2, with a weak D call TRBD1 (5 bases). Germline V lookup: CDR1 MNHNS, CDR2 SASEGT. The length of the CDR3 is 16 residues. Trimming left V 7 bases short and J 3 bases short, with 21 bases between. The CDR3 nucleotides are TGTGCCAGCAAGAATGCCGGGACGGGACTTCACTATGGCTACACCTTC. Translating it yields CASKNAGTGLHYGYTF.

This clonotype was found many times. The CDR3 region is CATSDWKNTEAFF. In nucleotides, the CDR3 is TGTGCCACCAGTGATTGGAAGAACACTGAAGCTTTCTTT. The chain uses TRBV24-1 and TRBJ1-1; D gene ambiguous. V lost 2 bases and J 1 base, leaving 4 bases between the germline ends. The CDR3 runs to 13 residues. Looked up from germline, CDR1 is KGHDR and CDR2 is SFDVKD.

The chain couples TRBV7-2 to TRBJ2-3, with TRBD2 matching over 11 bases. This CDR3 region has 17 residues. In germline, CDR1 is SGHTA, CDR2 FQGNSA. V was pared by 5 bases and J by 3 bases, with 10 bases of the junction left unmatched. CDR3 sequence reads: CASSKGGLADHTDTQYF. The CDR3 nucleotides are TGTGCCAGCAGCAAGGGGGGACTAGCGGACCATACAGATACGCAGTATTTT.

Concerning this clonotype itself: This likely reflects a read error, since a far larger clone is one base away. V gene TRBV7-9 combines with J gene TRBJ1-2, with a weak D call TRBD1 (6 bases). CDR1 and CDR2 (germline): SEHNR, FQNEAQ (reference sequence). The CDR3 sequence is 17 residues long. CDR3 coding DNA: TGTGCCGGCAGCTTATATATAGAGACAGGCTATCCTAATGGCTACACCTTC. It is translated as CAGSLYIETGYPNGYTF.

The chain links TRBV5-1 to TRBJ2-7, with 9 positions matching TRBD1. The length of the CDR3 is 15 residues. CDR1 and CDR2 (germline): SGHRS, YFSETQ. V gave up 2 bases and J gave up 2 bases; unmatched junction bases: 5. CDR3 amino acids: CASSLRQGGTYEQYF. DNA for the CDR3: TGCGCCAGCAGCTTACGACAGGGGGGGACCTACGAGCAGTACTTC.

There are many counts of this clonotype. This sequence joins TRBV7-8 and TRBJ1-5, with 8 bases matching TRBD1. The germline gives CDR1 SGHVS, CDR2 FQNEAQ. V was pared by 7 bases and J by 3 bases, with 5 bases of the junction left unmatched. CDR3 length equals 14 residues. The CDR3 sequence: CASTFRGHNQPQHF. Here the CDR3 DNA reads TGTGCCAGCACCTTCAGGGGGCACAATCAGCCCCAGCATTTT.

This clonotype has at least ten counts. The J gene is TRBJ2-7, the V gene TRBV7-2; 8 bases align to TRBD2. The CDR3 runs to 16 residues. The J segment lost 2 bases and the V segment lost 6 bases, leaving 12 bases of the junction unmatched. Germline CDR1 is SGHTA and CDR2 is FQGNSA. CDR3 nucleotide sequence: TGTGCCAGCAGTCTATTACCGGGACTAGTCGCCTACGAGCAGTACTTC. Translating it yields CASSLLPGLVAYEQYF.

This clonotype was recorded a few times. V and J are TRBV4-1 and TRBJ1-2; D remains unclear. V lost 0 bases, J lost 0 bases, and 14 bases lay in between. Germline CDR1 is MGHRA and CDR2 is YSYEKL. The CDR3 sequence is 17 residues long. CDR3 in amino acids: CASSQDPSGPANYGYTF. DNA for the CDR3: TGCGCCAGCAGCCAAGATCCCTCCGGGCCAGCTAACTATGGCTACACCTTC.

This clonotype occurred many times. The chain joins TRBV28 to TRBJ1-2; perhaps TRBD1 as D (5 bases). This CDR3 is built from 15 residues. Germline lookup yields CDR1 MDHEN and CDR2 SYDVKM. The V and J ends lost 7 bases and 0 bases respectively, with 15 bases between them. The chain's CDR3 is CASNTPDRSNYGYTF. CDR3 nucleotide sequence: TGTGCCAGCAACACCCCCGACAGATCTAACTATGGCTACACCTTC.

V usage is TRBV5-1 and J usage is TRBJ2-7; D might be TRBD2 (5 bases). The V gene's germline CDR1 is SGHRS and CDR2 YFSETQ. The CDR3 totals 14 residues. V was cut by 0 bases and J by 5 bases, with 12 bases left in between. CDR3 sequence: CASSLVPGFDEQYF. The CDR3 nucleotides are TGCGCCAGCAGCTTGGTTCCGGGGTTCGACGAGCAGTACTTC.

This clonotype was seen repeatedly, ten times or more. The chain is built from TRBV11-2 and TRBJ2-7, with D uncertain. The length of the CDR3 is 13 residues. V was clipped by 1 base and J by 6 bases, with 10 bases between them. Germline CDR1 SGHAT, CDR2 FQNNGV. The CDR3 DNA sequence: TGTGCCAGCAGCTTAGGACTTTCCGGCGAGCAGTACTTC. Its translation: CASSLGLSGEQYF.

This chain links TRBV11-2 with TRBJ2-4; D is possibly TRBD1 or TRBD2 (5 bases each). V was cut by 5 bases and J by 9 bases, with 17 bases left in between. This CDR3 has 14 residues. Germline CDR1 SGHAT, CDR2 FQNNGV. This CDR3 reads CASSANGGIGIQYF. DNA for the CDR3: TGTGCCAGCAGCGCTAATGGGGGTATCGGCATTCAGTACTTC.